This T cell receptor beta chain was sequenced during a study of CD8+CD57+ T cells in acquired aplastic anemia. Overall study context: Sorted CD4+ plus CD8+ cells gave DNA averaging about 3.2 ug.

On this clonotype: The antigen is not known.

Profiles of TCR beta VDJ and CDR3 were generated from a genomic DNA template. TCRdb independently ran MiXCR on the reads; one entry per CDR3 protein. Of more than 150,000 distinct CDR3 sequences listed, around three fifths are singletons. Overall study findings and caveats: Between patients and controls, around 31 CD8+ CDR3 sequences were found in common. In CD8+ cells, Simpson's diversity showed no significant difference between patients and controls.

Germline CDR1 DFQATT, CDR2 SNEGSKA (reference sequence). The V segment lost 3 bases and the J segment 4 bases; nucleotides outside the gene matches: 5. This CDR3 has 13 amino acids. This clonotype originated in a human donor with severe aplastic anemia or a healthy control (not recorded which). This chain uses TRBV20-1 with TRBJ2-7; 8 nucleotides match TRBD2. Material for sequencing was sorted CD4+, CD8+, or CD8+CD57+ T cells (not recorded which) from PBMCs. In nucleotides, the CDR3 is TGCAGTGCTAGTCTTAGCGGGATGTACGAGCAGTACTTC. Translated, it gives CSASLSGMYEQYF.